One and the same sample provided the 3 T cell receptor beta chains below, sequenced in a study of response to subunit inactivated influenza vaccine. TCRdb re-called the RT-PCR reads with MiXCR, one entry per CDR3 protein. Here the sample spans roughly 650,000 distinct CDR3 sequences, roughly 14% being singletons. Specimen: PBMCs from blood, collected about 12 days after vaccination. These receptors were obtained from a man in his fifties or sixties who received an inactivated influenza vaccine.

There are many counts of this clonotype. V and J are TRBV29-1 and TRBJ2-1; 14 positions match TRBD2. This CDR3 comprises 18 residues. After removal of 2 bases from V and 4 bases from J, the junction contained 10 bases not matched to a gene. The germline CDR1 and CDR2 sequences are SQVTM and ANQGSEA. The CDR3 nucleotides are TGCAGCGTTGAACAAAAAGACCGACTAGCGGGAGGGTACAATGAGCAGTTCTTC. This encodes CSVEQKDRLAGGYNEQFF.

V gene TRBV20-1 combines with J gene TRBJ1-4, with 7 nucleotides matching TRBD1. The CDR3 runs 15 residues. J was trimmed by 3 bases and V by 1 base; bases with no gene match: 5. Germline V CDR1 and CDR2: DFQATT, SNEGSKA (reference sequence). In DNA form, the CDR3 reads TGCAGTGCTAGAGGTTGGGACAGTTCTAATGAAAAACTGTTTTTT. Translating it yields CSARGWDSSNEKLFF.

This clonotype was observed a handful of times. The chain combines TRBV20-1 with TRBJ2-6, with D unresolved. The CDR3 extends over 12 amino acids. Trimming pared 5 bases from V and 0 bases from J, leaving 2 bases between. Germline V CDR1 and CDR2: DFQATT, SNEGSKA (reference sequence). CDR3 residues: CSAYSGANVLTF. Here the CDR3 DNA reads TGCAGTGCTTACTCTGGGGCCAACGTCCTGACTTTC.